The table lists the clone carrying this TCR beta chain with a few counts. These data are taken from a study of patients and donors after allogeneic stem cell transplantation. The CDR3 has 17 residues. In germline, CDR1 is DFQATT, CDR2 SNEGSKA (reference sequence). V shed 0 bases and J 3 bases; nucleotides not matched to a gene: 5. MiXCR, applied by TCRdb to the RT-PCR reads, yields one record per CDR3 protein. Here the sample spans about 40,000 distinct CDR3 sequences, 30% to 40% being singletons. Sample: blood, either unsorted or a sorted T cell fraction (not recorded which). This chain joins TRBV20-1 and TRBJ2-1; 13 bases agree with TRBD2. The clonotype originates from a human donor who was either an allogeneic HSCT recipient or a stem cell or donor lymphocyte infusion donor (not recorded which). It is not recorded whose cells these are; they may come from a transplant donor. The CDR3 protein is CSAREMGLAGFYNEQFF. CDR3 bases: TGCAGTGCTAGAGAAATGGGACTAGCGGGATTCTACAATGAGCAGTTCTTC.